The 12 T cell receptor beta chains given below trace back to one sample, sequenced in a study of CD8 T cells in seronegative destructive rheumatoid arthritis. The method was immunoSEQ multiplex PCR; TCRdb's version includes in-frame clones alone and lacks a portion of them. The repertoire holds over 4,000 clones, approximately 72% seen once, with roughly a third in the top ten. Sequencing was performed on CD8+ T cells from blood. The receptors come from a woman aged 50-70 years with seronegative destructive rheumatoid arthritis.

The rearrangement joins TRBV6-6 to TRBJ2-7, with D hard to call. V lost 0 bases and J lost 1, with 13 bases in between. The CDR3 extends over 16 amino acids. CDR1 and CDR2 from the germline V gene are MNHNY and SVGAGI (reference sequence). CDR3 sequence reads: CASSYSSGSPSYEQYF. In DNA form, the CDR3 reads TGTGCCAGCAGTTACTCCTCAGGATCTCCGTCCTACGAGCAGTACTTC.

The V and J genes are TRBV9 and TRBJ1-1, with D tentatively TRBD1 (5 bases). Deletions cut 4 bases from V and 0 bases from J, with 13 bases between. CDR3 size: 15 residues. CDR1 is SGDLS and CDR2 is YYNGEE in the germline V gene. The CDR3 nucleotides read TGTGCCAGCAGCCCCCGGGGACTGCTGAACACTGAAGCTTTCTTT. It specifies CASSPRGLLNTEAFF.

V and J are TRBV28 and TRBJ2-3; 8 nucleotides line up with TRBD1. Germline loops: CDR1 MDHEN, CDR2 SYDVKM. V lost 4 bases to trimming and J lost 1 base; unmatched junction nucleotides: 4. The CDR3 length is 15 residues. This CDR3 reads CASSSKTGGTDTQYF. CDR3 in DNA: TGTGCCAGCAGTTCCAAGACAGGGGGCACAGATACGCAGTATTTT. Based on the CDR3 plus reference TRBV28 and TRBJ2-3, the full variable domain is DVKVTQSSRYLVKRTGEKVFLECVQDMDHENMFWYRQDPGLGLRLIYFSYDVKMKEKGDIPEGYSVSREKKERFSLILESASTNQTSMYLCASSSKTGGTDTQYFGPGTRLTVL.

The chain has TRBV15 and TRBJ1-1; D gene ambiguous. V shed 1 base and J shed 6 bases, with 15 bases lying between them. CDR3 length equals 15 residues. CDR1 and CDR2 from the germline V gene are LNHNV and YYDKDF (reference sequence). This chain's CDR3 is CATSRVYIGSPEAFF. For the CDR3, the DNA is TGTGCCACCAGCAGAGTGTACATTGGGAGTCCTGAAGCTTTCTTT.

J is TRBJ2-3 and V is TRBV2; 8 nucleotides match TRBD1. The germline V gene has CDR1 SNHLY and CDR2 FYNNEI. This CDR3 is 13 amino acids long. V was pared by 6 bases and J by 1 base, with 0 bases of the junction left unmatched. The CDR3 protein is CASRDRGTDTQYF. The CDR3 DNA reads TGTGCCAGCAGGGACAGGGGCACAGATACGCAGTATTTT.

The chain couples TRBV11-2 to TRBJ2-1, with TRBD2 matching 13 bases. Germline loops: CDR1 SGHAT, CDR2 FQNNGV. V shed 1 base, J shed 5 bases, and the junction held 5 bases outside the gene matches. The CDR3 is 17 amino acids. The CDR3 reads CASSLARTSGGDNEQFF. In DNA, the CDR3 is TGTGCCAGCAGCTTAGCCCGAACTAGCGGGGGGGACAATGAGCAGTTCTTC.

This clone has a single count. The V call is TRBV6-5, the J call TRBJ2-1; 7 nucleotides agree with TRBD2. From germline, CDR1 is MNHEY and CDR2 SVGAGI. V gave up 0 bases and J gave up 8 bases; unmatched junction bases: 10. This CDR3 has 16 amino acids. The DNA of the CDR3 is TGTGCCAGCAGTTACTCGAGCGGGGAGCGCTGGGATGAGCAGTTCTTC. Translated: CASSYSSGERWDEQFF.

The chain combines TRBV29-1 with TRBJ1-3; 9 bases match TRBD1. This CDR3 spans 15 amino acids. Per germline, CDR1 SQVTM and CDR2 ANQGSEA. The V and J ends lost 3 bases and 4 bases, in that order; junction bases with no gene match: 7. CDR3 amino acids: CSVEGTGLGGNTIYF. DNA of the CDR3: TGCAGCGTTGAGGGGACAGGGCTTGGCGGAAACACCATATATTTT.

The chain is built from TRBV7-6 and TRBJ2-3; no clear D gene. The CDR3 is made up of 14 amino acids. Looked up from germline, CDR1 is SGHVS and CDR2 is FNYEAQ. Deletions cut 1 base from V and 3 bases from J, with 8 bases between. CDR3 sequence (DNA): TGTGCCAGCAGCTTAGAACTTCATACAGATACGCAGTATTTT. Amino acid sequence: CASSLELHTDTQYF. The whole variable domain, filled in from reference TRBV7-6 and TRBJ2-3, reads GAGVSQSPRYKVTKRGQDVALRCDPISGHVSLYWYRQALGQGPEFLTYFNYEAQQDKSGLPNDRFSAERPEGSISTLTIQRTEQRDSAMYRCASSLELHTDTQYFGPGTRLTVL.

The genes are TRBV6-1 and TRBJ1-2; 7 positions agree with TRBD1. This CDR3 spans 15 amino acids. Germline V gene data show CDR1 as MNHNS and CDR2 as SASEGT. The trim removed 1 base at V and 2 bases at J, leaving 4 bases unmatched. The CDR3 sequence is CASSEGQGLNYGYTF. As DNA, the CDR3 is TGTGCCAGCAGTGAAGGACAGGGCCTAAACTATGGCTACACCTTC.

V is TRBV6-1 and J is TRBJ1-5; tentative D call: TRBD1 (5 bases). With 6 bases removed from V and 4 bases from J, the gap between germline ends came to 7 bases. This CDR3 region has 12 residues. CDR1 is MNHNS and CDR2 is SASEGT in the germline V gene. As DNA, the CDR3 is TGTGCCAGCAGGACAGAGAATCAGCCCCAGCATTTT. Translation gives CASRTENQPQHF.

The chain employs TRBV27 and TRBJ1-4; 7 bases agree with TRBD1. V lost 5 bases, J lost 8 bases, and 8 bases stayed unmatched. From germline, CDR1 is MNHEY and CDR2 SMNVEV (reference sequence). This CDR3 is 14 amino acids long. The CDR3 reads CASSPPGTAEKLFF. The CDR3 nucleotides read TGTGCCAGCAGTCCGCCGGGGACAGCGGAAAAACTGTTTTTT.